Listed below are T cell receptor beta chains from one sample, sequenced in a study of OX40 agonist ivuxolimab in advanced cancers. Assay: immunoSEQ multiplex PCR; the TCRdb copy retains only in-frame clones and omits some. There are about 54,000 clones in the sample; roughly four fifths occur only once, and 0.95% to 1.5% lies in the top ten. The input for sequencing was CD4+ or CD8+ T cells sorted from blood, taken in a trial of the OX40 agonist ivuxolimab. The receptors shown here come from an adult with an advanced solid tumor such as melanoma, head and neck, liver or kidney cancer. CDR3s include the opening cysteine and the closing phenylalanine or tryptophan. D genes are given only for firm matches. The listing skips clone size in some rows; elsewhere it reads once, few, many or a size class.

TGTGCCAGCACCCTAAAGGATATTGGTGTCTACGAGCAGTACTTC	CASTLKDIGVYEQYF	.	TRBV6-6	TRBJ2-7	.	15
TGTGCCAGCAGTTTAAAACCCTTGGTAGAAAAACTGTTTTTT	CASSLKPLVEKLFF	.	TRBV28	TRBJ1-4	.	14
TGTGCCAGTACAAGGACAGGGACCACAGATACGCAGTATTTT	CASTRTGTTDTQYF	.	TRBV19	TRBJ2-3	TRBD1	14
TGCGCCAGCAGCTTGGAAACTAGCGGTTACTACGAGCAGTACTTC	CASSLETSGYYEQYF	.	TRBV5-1	TRBJ2-7	TRBD2	15
TGTGCCAGCAGCAGGGACTACGTCACCTACGAGCAGTACTTC	CASSRDYVTYEQYF	.	TRBV7-6	TRBJ2-7	TRBD2	14
TGTGCCAGCAGCTTAGCCCTGACAATTAATGAGCAGTTCTTC	CASSLALTINEQFF	.	TRBV11-2	TRBJ2-1	.	14
TGTGCCAGCAGTGCGTCTATGGTGACACTTAACACTGAAGCTTTCTTT	CASSASMVTLNTEAFF	.	TRBV6-1	TRBJ1-1	.	16
TGTGCCAGCAGTCGCCTGGGGGATAACAATCAGCCCCAGCATTTT	CASSRLGDNNQPQHF	.	TRBV6-1	TRBJ1-5	.	15
TGTGCCATCAGTTCCGGGACAGGGGGCCGGAATACGCAGTATTTT	CAISSGTGGRNTQYF	few	TRBV10-3	TRBJ2-3	TRBD1	15
TGCAGCCTACTAGCGGGAGGAGTGAATGAGCAGTTCTTC	CSLLAGGVNEQFF	.	TRBV29-1	TRBJ2-1	TRBD2	13
TGTGCCAGCAGCGTAGGGCTAGCGGGAGAGGGAGAGACCCAGTACTTC	CASSVGLAGEGETQYF	.	TRBV9	TRBJ2-5	TRBD2	16
TGCGCCAGCAGCCCGAGTAGCGGGATAGAGAATGAGCAGTTCTTC	CASSPSSGIENEQFF	few	TRBV5-1	TRBJ2-1	TRBD2	15
TGTGCCAGCAGTCCACAAGTCGAGCAGTACTTC	CASSPQVEQYF	.	TRBV28	TRBJ2-7	.	11
TGTGCCAGCAGCGCGACAGGGAGTACTGAAGCTTTCTTT	CASSATGSTEAFF	.	TRBV7-3	TRBJ1-1	TRBD1	13
TGTGCCAGCAGCTCCCTAGCGGGAGGCTTACCAGAATACTTC	CASSSLAGGLPEYF	.	TRBV7-9	TRBJ2-7	TRBD2	14
TGTGCCAGCAGGGGGCAGGGTGGCTACACCTTC	CASRGQGGYTF	.	TRBV5-4	TRBJ1-2	.	11
TGTGCCTGGAGTCATCAGGGGGCGCGTACTGAAGCTTTCTTT	CAWSHQGARTEAFF	.	TRBV30	TRBJ1-1	TRBD1	14
TGTGCCAGCAGGGGGACAGGGTTTTGGGACACTGAAGCTTTCTTT	CASRGTGFWDTEAFF	.	TRBV6-5	TRBJ1-1	TRBD1	15
TGTGCCAGCAGCCAGGGGTCCTACGAGCAGTACTTC	CASSQGSYEQYF	.	TRBV11-2	TRBJ2-7	.	12
TGTGCCAGCAGTTTCTTTGCGAACACTGAAGCTTTCTTT	CASSFFANTEAFF	.	TRBV6-5	TRBJ1-1	.	13
TGTGCCAGCAGCTTAGCTGAGCCTGGAAACACCATATATTTT	CASSLAEPGNTIYF	.	TRBV7-9	TRBJ1-3	.	14
TGTGCCAGCAGAATCGGCAGTAACTATGGCTACACCTTC	CASRIGSNYGYTF	.	TRBV2	TRBJ1-2	.	13
TGTGCCAGCAGGGGCCGCTGGCAAGATCAGCCCCAGCATTTT	CASRGRWQDQPQHF	.	TRBV28	TRBJ1-5	.	14
TGTGCCAGCAGTGAATGGGGAGGGGGCAAGTACGAGCAGTACTTC	CASSEWGGGKYEQYF	.	TRBV25-1	TRBJ2-7	.	15
TGCGCCAGCAGTCCGGGACAGGGGACCCCCTACAATGAGCAGTTCTTC	CASSPGQGTPYNEQFF	once	TRBV10-1	TRBJ2-1	TRBD1	16
TGTGCCAGCAGCTCTCCAGGGGCAACGGGGTATATTGGGAACACTGAAGCTTTCTTT	CASSSPGATGYIGNTEAFF	few	TRBV28	TRBJ1-1	.	19
TGTGCCAGCTCACCACTAGCGGGAGTTCAAGAGACCCAGTACTTC	CASSPLAGVQETQYF	.	TRBV18	TRBJ2-5	TRBD2	15
TGTGCCAGCAGCCAAGATGTAGGGGCAGGGGAACAGCCCCAGCATTTT	CASSQDVGAGEQPQHF	.	TRBV4-2	TRBJ1-5	.	16
TGTGCCAGCAGTGACATAGGGGATGGAAACACTGAAGCTTTCTTT	CASSDIGDGNTEAFF	.	TRBV2	TRBJ1-1	.	15
TGTGCCAGTAGTATAGTTCGGGGACAGGCCCATCGCAATGAGCAGTTCTTC	CASSIVRGQAHRNEQFF	.	TRBV19	TRBJ2-1	TRBD1	17
TGTGCCAGCAGTTTAGGTGCTCTAGCGGCTTACAATGAGCAGTTCTTC	CASSLGALAAYNEQFF	.	TRBV28	TRBJ2-1	TRBD2	16
TGTGCCAGCAGCTTGTGGTTCCGTCGGGAGGCCACCGGGGACATTCAGTACTTC	CASSLWFRREATGDIQYF	.	TRBV28	TRBJ2-4	TRBD2	18
TGCGCCAGCAGCTTGGGACACTCTATGAACACTGAAGCTTTCTTT	CASSLGHSMNTEAFF	.	TRBV5-1	TRBJ1-1	.	15
TGTGCCAGCAGTTACTCAAGCTCCGGCTACACCTTC	CASSYSSSGYTF	medium-sized	TRBV6-6	TRBJ1-2	.	12
TGCAGCGTAGGCAGCGATGGCTACACCTTC	CSVGSDGYTF	.	TRBV29-1	TRBJ1-2	.	10
TGTGCCAGTTCCATCCAACTAGCGGGTGGGTACGAGCAGTACTTC	CASSIQLAGGYEQYF	.	TRBV19	TRBJ2-7	TRBD2	15
TGCGCCAGCAGAACAGTTTCTTCAGATACGCAGTATTTT	CASRTVSSDTQYF	.	TRBV5-1	TRBJ2-3	.	13
TGTGCCAGCAGCTTAGCGTCGGGGGCGACAACTAATGAAAAACTGTTTTTT	CASSLASGATTNEKLFF	.	TRBV7-9	TRBJ1-4	.	17
TGTGCCAGCAGCAAAGGGGGTAGCGGGAGTAATGAGCAGTTCTTC	CASSKGGSGSNEQFF	few	TRBV11-3	TRBJ2-1	TRBD2	15
TGTGCCAGTCGGGACAAAATAACCTATGGCTACACCTTC	CASRDKITYGYTF	once	TRBV19	TRBJ1-2	.	13
TGTGCCAGCAGCCCTAACAGGGGCGGGGGCTACACCTTC	CASSPNRGGGYTF	.	TRBV7-2	TRBJ1-2	TRBD1	13
TGTGCCAGCAGCTTGGACGGGCCTAAGCATTTT	CASSLDGPKHF	.	TRBV7-2	TRBJ1-5	.	11
TGTGCCAGCAGCTTATGGGGGGATAACACTGAAGCTTTCTTT	CASSLWGDNTEAFF	.	TRBV7-3	TRBJ1-1	.	14
TGTGCCAGCAGCGACATCAGGGGGGCCTACGAGCAGTACTTC	CASSDIRGAYEQYF	.	TRBV7-9	TRBJ2-7	.	14
TGTGCCAGCAGCCCCCCTGGGCGGGGGGTAAATGGCTACACCTTC	CASSPPGRGVNGYTF	.	TRBV7-2	TRBJ1-2	.	15
TGTGCCAGCTCACCACGGGTTGGACAGGGAGCTGGGGCCAACGTCCTGACTTTC	CASSPRVGQGAGANVLTF	.	TRBV18	TRBJ2-6	TRBD1	18